The entry that follows covers one TCR beta chain sequence. This entry comes from a study of blood T cell repertoires in COVID-19. The wider study: Whether acute or convalescent, the COVID-19 samples came from the United States, Italy and Spain.

TCRdb's copy holds only in-frame clones and misses some; the assay was immunoSEQ multiplex PCR. The repertoire holds almost 350,000 clones, 89% seen once, with around 3.9% in the top ten. Sequenced material: peripheral blood. The sequence was obtained from a woman between 55 and 75 years old with COVID-19, enrolled during active disease.

Here the CDR3 reads CASSTNRAFEAFF. The DNA for the CDR3 is TGTGCCAGCAGTACTAACAGGGCGTTTGAAGCTTTCTTT. The chain recombines TRBV6-2 or TRBV6-3 with TRBJ1-1; weak D call: TRBD1 (6 bases). In germline, CDR1 is MNHEY, CDR2 SVGEGT. This CDR3 is 13 amino acids long. Trimming removed 5 bases at V and 7 bases at J, with 14 bases between.